What follows are 15 T cell receptor beta chains derived from one specimen sequenced in a study of OX40 agonist ivuxolimab in advanced cancers. Profiled with immunoSEQ multiplex PCR; TCRdb holds only in-frame clones, not every one. The sample records roughly 70,000 clones, 88% being singletons. The sample consisted of CD4+ or CD8+ T cells sorted from blood, taken in a trial of the OX40 agonist ivuxolimab. Receptor source: an adult with an advanced solid tumor such as melanoma, head and neck, liver or kidney cancer.

The CDR3 reads CASSEWGGTMGGYTF. DNA of the CDR3: TGTGCCAGCAGTGAATGGGGGGGGACAATGGGCGGCTACACCTTC. The chain links TRBV25-1 to TRBJ1-2; the D gene is possibly TRBD1 (6 bases). The length of the CDR3 is 15 residues. V was clipped by 1 base and J by 8 bases, with 17 bases between them. Germline CDR1 reads MGHDK; CDR2 reads SYGVNS.

The rearrangement uses TRBV5-1 and TRBJ1-2; tentative D call: TRBD1 (5 bases). Per germline, CDR1 SGHRS and CDR2 YFSETQ. Trimming shortened V by 4 bases and J by 8 bases, and 15 bases separated the two germline ends. This CDR3 has 13 residues. CDR3 region: CASSAGTGGGYTF. DNA of the CDR3: TGCGCCAGCAGCGCGGGGACCGGAGGAGGCTACACCTTC.

The chain links TRBV5-4 to TRBJ1-4; no reliable D call. Germline CDR1 is SGHNT and CDR2 is YYREEE (reference sequence). This CDR3 has 12 residues. The V gene lost 0 bases and the J gene lost 7 bases, with 4 bases spanning the gap. The CDR3 DNA reads as TGTGCCAGCAGCTTGGACGGTGAAAAACTGTTTTTT. Translating it yields CASSLDGEKLFF.

The CDR3 DNA reads as TGTGCCGTCGGGACGGGGTTCTATGGCTACACCTTC. Its translation: CAVGTGFYGYTF. J is TRBJ1-2 and V is TRBV30, with D maybe TRBD1 (5 bases). There are 12 residues in the CDR3. V was cut by 8 bases and J by 4 bases, with 14 bases left in between. Germline CDR1 GTSNPN, CDR2 SVGIG (reference sequence).

The chain recombines TRBV5-5 with TRBJ2-7; D might be TRBD1 or TRBD2, each matching 5 bases. Germline CDR1 and CDR2: SGHKS and YYEKEE (reference sequence). The CDR3 extends over 14 amino acids. V lost 0 bases and J lost 3, with 10 bases in between. The CDR3 DNA is TGTGCCAGCAGCTTGGGGGACGGCCGCTACGAGCAGTACTTC. Amino acid sequence: CASSLGDGRYEQYF.

This clone occurred once. The CDR3 DNA reads TGTGCCAGCAGTAGGAGGGGAGTGGACACTGAAGCTTTCTTT. Translated, it gives CASSRRGVDTEAFF. V gene TRBV2 combines with J gene TRBJ1-1; TRBD1 is a possible D gene (5 bases). CDR3 length equals 14 residues. V was cut by 5 bases and J by 3 bases, with 13 bases left in between. Germline V gene sequence: CDR1 SNHLY, CDR2 FYNNEI.

V gene TRBV5-1 combines with J gene TRBJ2-1; the match to TRBD2 covers 7 bases. The CDR3 spans 20 residues. After removal of 1 base from V and 2 bases from J, the junction contained 18 bases not matched to a gene. Germline CDR1 is SGHRS and CDR2 is YFSETQ. The CDR3 sequence: CASSLLGLSIAGATYNEQFF. The CDR3 DNA follows: TGCGCCAGCAGCTTGTTGGGCCTCTCAATTGCGGGAGCGACCTACAATGAGCAGTTCTTC.

The chain recombines TRBV6-4 with TRBJ2-1; D is uncertain. Germline CDR1 and CDR2: MRHNA and SNTAGT. Trimming removed 7 bases from V and 4 bases from J, with 14 bases in between. The CDR3 is 14 amino acids. CDR3 amino acids: CASKFGPEYNEQFF. The CDR3 DNA sequence: TGTGCCAGCAAATTTGGCCCGGAGTACAATGAGCAGTTCTTC.

This chain links TRBV27 with TRBJ1-6; tentatively, D is TRBD1 (5 bases). The germline V gene encodes CDR1 MNHEY and CDR2 SMNVEV (reference sequence). CDR3 length: 15 amino acids. V shed 0 bases and J shed 8 bases, with 11 bases lying between them. CDR3 amino acids: CASSLSGQGHSPLHF. DNA of the CDR3: TGTGCCAGCAGTTTATCAGGGCAGGGTCATTCACCCCTCCACTTT.

Only one count was recorded for this clone. The same CDR3 arises from other DNA sequences in this sample as well. The genes are TRBV10-3 and TRBJ2-1; unclear D gene. The CDR3 contains 13 residues. Looked up from germline, CDR1 is ENHRY and CDR2 is SYGVKD. V lost 0 bases, J lost 5 bases, and 5 bases lay in between. DNA for the CDR3: TGTGCCATCAGTGAGTCCAGAGACAATGAGCAGTTCTTC. Protein sequence: CAISESRDNEQFF.

This chain uses TRBV7-3 with TRBJ2-7, with 7 bases that match TRBD1. The CDR3 is 14 amino acids. Germline values: CDR1 SGHTA, CDR2 FQGTGA. J gave up 8 bases and V 1 base, and 8 bases lay outside the gene matches. CDR3 amino acids: CASSLNRGQDKQYF. The CDR3, as DNA: TGTGCCAGCAGCTTAAACCGCGGACAGGATAAGCAGTACTTC.

The chain recombines TRBV4-2 with TRBJ1-5; the match to TRBD1 covers 9 bases. Unmatched junction bases numbered 3, after V lost 2 bases and J lost 7 bases. There are 14 residues in the CDR3. Germline CDR1 reads LGHNA; CDR2 reads YNFKEQ. The CDR3 coding sequence is TGTGCCAGCAGCCAACGACAGGGGGAACAGCCCCAGCATTTT. Translated: CASSQRQGEQPQHF.

The genes are TRBV5-1 and TRBJ2-1; D is undetermined. The CDR3 covers 15 residues. Per the germline V gene, CDR1 is SGHRS and CDR2 is YFSETQ. V shed 1 base and J shed 2 bases, with 10 bases lying between them. The CDR3 nucleotides are TGCGCCAGCAGCTTGAACGGTAACACCTACAATGAGCAGTTCTTC. Protein product: CASSLNGNTYNEQFF.

This clone was observed a handful of times. V usage is TRBV30 and J usage is TRBJ2-4; the D gene is possibly TRBD2 (6 bases). V was pared by 0 bases and J by 1 base, with 10 bases between. CDR3 length: 15 residues. Germline V gene data show CDR1 as GTSNPN and CDR2 as SVGIG (reference sequence). The CDR3 bases are TGTGCCTGGAGTGTATGGGACTCGGCCAAAAACATTCAGTACTTC. This codes for CAWSVWDSAKNIQYF.

The genes are TRBV5-1 and TRBJ2-7; 9 positions match TRBD2. The germline V gene encodes CDR1 SGHRS and CDR2 YFSETQ. This CDR3 is built from 13 residues. V trimming: 5 bases; J trimming: 4 bases; junction bases outside the gene matches: 4. The CDR3 sequence: CASSLAGVYEQYF. The CDR3 DNA reads as TGCGCCAGCAGTTTAGCGGGAGTTTACGAGCAGTACTTC.